The rows below give T cell receptor beta chains drawn from one sample of a study of human T cells and chemical hapten exposure. TCRdb reprocessed the RACE reads with MiXCR, giving one entry per CDR3 protein. The table shows under 55,000 distinct CDR3 sequences, with 9.9% occurring only once. The sequencing here drew on whole blood, taken in connection with sensitization to the hapten diphenylcyclopropenone (DPC). Every receptor here comes from a woman between 35 and 50 years old with alopecia areata. Some clones in this sample may be carry-over from other donors' samples. Both conserved end residues are part of each CDR3. D genes are given only for firm matches. Size values are once, few and many counts, or a class for expanded clones, and some rows have none.

NA TRBJ2-3 TRBV20-1 many TGCAGTGGTGTATTGGGGGGCCGCACAGATACGCAGTATTTT CSGVLGGRTDTQYF
TRBD2 TRBJ2-3 TRBV27 few TGTGCCAGCAGCAGGGGACTAGCGGGGGCTAGCACAGATACGCAGTATTTT CASSRGLAGASTDTQYF
NA TRBJ2-2 TRBV5-1 many TGCGCCAGCAGCCGGGGACGTTCGAACACCGGGGAGCTGTTTTTT CASSRGRSNTGELFF
NA TRBJ1-6 TRBV5-1 few TGCGCCAGCAGCTTGGAGCAGAATAATTCACCCCTCCACTTT CASSLEQNNSPLHF
TRBD2 TRBJ2-1 TRBV20-1 many TGCAGTGCTCCCCGGCGCGGGGGGGAAGGCTACAATGAGCAGTTCTTC CSAPRRGGEGYNEQFF
NA TRBJ1-2 TRBV6-5 NA TGTGCCAGCAGTTACTGGAGTAACTATGGCTACACCTTC CASSYWSNYGYTF
NA TRBJ2-2 TRBV9 many TGTGCCAGCAGCGTAGGAAGGACCGGGGAGCTGTTTTTT CASSVGRTGELFF
NA TRBJ1-5 TRBV6-1 few TGTGCCAGCAGTGGAGACGGTTCCAATCAGCCCCAGCATTTT CASSGDGSNQPQHF
NA TRBJ1-1 TRBV6-6 many TGTGCCAGCAGTTACGGGGCCTATGAAGCTTTCTTT CASSYGAYEAFF
NA TRBJ2-7 TRBV20-1 NA TGCAGTGCCGGGGGGCAAAGCTCCTACGAGCAGTACTTC CSAGGQSSYEQYF
TRBD2 TRBJ2-3 TRBV4-3 NA TGCGCCAGCAGCCAGAGCGTCGGACTAGCGGGGGGCACAGATACGCAGTATTTT CASSQSVGLAGGTDTQYF
NA TRBJ2-3 TRBV6-5 many TGTGCCAGCAGTTACGGCCGTTCAGATACGCAGTATTTT CASSYGRSDTQYF
TRBD1 TRBJ1-5 TRBV5-8 many TGTGCCAGCAGCCCGGGACAGGGGAATCAGCCCCAGCATTTT CASSPGQGNQPQHF
NA TRBJ2-7 TRBV15 few TGTGCCACCAGCAGAGATATCGCCGAGGGGTACGAGCAGTACTTC CATSRDIAEGYEQYF
TRBD2 TRBJ2-2 TRBV20-1 NA TGCAGTGCTAGAGATCCCGGGGCGGGGGACACCGGGGAGCTGTTTTTT CSARDPGAGDTGELFF
NA TRBJ1-1 TRBV30 many TGTGCCTGGAGTAGAACTAACACTGAAGCTTTCTTT CAWSRTNTEAFF
NA TRBJ1-1 TRBV3-1 many TGTGCCAGCAGCCGACCCGGCGGGCTTCTTAACACTGAAGCTTTCTTT CASSRPGGLLNTEAFF
NA TRBJ2-3 TRBV7-2 NA TGTGCCAGCAGCCCTGGCAGGGGAGATACGCAGTATTTT CASSPGRGDTQYF
TRBD2 TRBJ2-1 TRBV4-2 NA TGTGCCAGCAGCCAAGATGGCGGGGGGGCCTACAATGAGCAGTTCTTC CASSQDGGGAYNEQFF
TRBD2 TRBJ2-5 TRBV27 few TGTGCCAGCAGTTTCGGGGGGGAAGAGACCCAGTACTTC CASSFGGEETQYF
NA TRBJ2-5 TRBV20-1 few TGCAGTGCTAATGTGGGCGAGGCCCAGTACTTC CSANVGEAQYF
NA TRBJ1-1 TRBV11-2 many TGTGCCAGCAGCGCCGGGGATATTAACACTGAAGCTTTCTTT CASSAGDINTEAFF
TRBD2 TRBJ2-7 TRBV4-1 many TGCGCCAGCAGCCAAAGAATAGCGGGGGGGAGCCACGAGCAGTACTTC CASSQRIAGGSHEQYF
TRBD1 TRBJ1-4 TRBV20-1 many TGCAGTGCTGGACTTTCCGGGACAGGGAATGAAAAACTGTTTTTT CSAGLSGTGNEKLFF
NA TRBJ2-3 TRBV6-4 NA TGTGCCAGCAGTGAGTCGGGGGGCGCAGATACGCAGTATTTT CASSESGGADTQYF
NA TRBJ1-5 TRBV4-1 few TGCGCCAGCAGCCACTTGGGGGGTAGGGATCAGCCCCAGCATTTT CASSHLGGRDQPQHF
NA TRBJ1-5 TRBV18 many TGTGCCAGCTCACCAGGAGACCGCAGGGCTAGCAATCAGCCCCAGCATTTT CASSPGDRRASNQPQHF
NA TRBJ2-5 TRBV7-9 few TGTGCCAGCAGGCAGGCGGGACCGGCGATACAAGAGACCCAGTACTTC CASRQAGPAIQETQYF
NA TRBJ2-5 TRBV20-1 few TGCAGTGCTAGAGACCCCTCTGGGGGGGCGGAGACCCAGTACTTC CSARDPSGGAETQYF
NA TRBJ2-7 TRBV3-2 few TGTGCCAGCAGCGATTTGACAGGCGGTGTTAACGAGCAGTACTTC CASSDLTGGVNEQYF
NA TRBJ1-1 TRBV4-1 NA TGCGCCAGCAGCCAAGCTTGGCAGAACACTGAAGCTTTCTTT CASSQAWQNTEAFF
TRBD1 TRBJ2-4 TRBV2 NA TGTGCCAGCAGTGGGGACAGGGGGGCAGAAAACATTCAGTACTTC CASSGDRGAENIQYF
TRBD2 TRBJ2-3 TRBV11-3 NA TGTGCCAGCAGCTTAGCTAGCGGGGGGGCAGAGACGCAGTATTTT CASSLASGGAETQYF
TRBD2 TRBJ2-1 TRBV5-1 NA TGCGCCAGCAGCCAAACGACTAGCGGGGGGCGCAATGAGCAGTTCTTC CASSQTTSGGRNEQFF